This entry features one T cell receptor (beta chain) sequence. Its antigen is unidentified. The data stem from a study of cytomegalovirus exposure and HLA in healthy donors. The CDR3 extends over 12 amino acids. Trimming cost V 3 bases and J 6 bases, with 8 bases left between them. Germline CDR1 reads MNHNY; CDR2 reads SVGAGI (reference sequence). Findings and caveats of the study: Among CMV-associated TCR beta chains, most appeared HLA-restricted in a later analysis.

PCR amplification relied on 60 Vbeta primers (plus 13 Jbeta primers). Sequencing was performed with immunoSEQ multiplex PCR; in TCRdb, only in-frame clones are kept and a portion is missing. In the table there are 200,000 or so clones, roughly four fifths of which are singletons. The sample was PBMCs. The chain links TRBV6-6 to TRBJ1-2, with unresolved D. This clonotype was obtained from a woman aged 25 to 39 in good health and CMV-seropositive. The CDR3 region is CASSYEGNGYTF. CDR3 DNA sequence: TGTGCCAGCAGTTATGAGGGAAATGGCTACACCTTC.